This entry describes one TCR beta chain. Mismatch with germline at one junction end may stem from a read error. The data were obtained in a study of molecular identifiers for immune sequencing clone quantification. TCRdb reanalysed the PCR reads using MiXCR and keeps one entry per CDR3 protein. This table has under 75,000 distinct CDR3 sequences, under 20% appearing once. Germline CDR1 DFQATT, CDR2 SNEGSKA (reference sequence). There are 17 residues in the CDR3. As CD8+CD4-CCR7+CD45RA+ cells, naive CD8 T cells were sorted. The TCR comes from a human donor in good health. Some libraries in this study had Jurkat cell RNA spiked in. The sample comprised naive CD8+ T cells from blood, with Jurkat cell RNA spiked in. Subset reported: FACS-sorted CD8+CD4-CCR7+CD45RA+ naive T cells. This chain joins TRBV20-1 and TRBJ2-7; possibly TRBD2 for D (6 bases). This chain's CDR3 is CSSPRENLGLSSHEQYF. CDR3 DNA sequence: TGCAGCAGCCCCCGAGAGAACCTTGGACTAAGCTCCCACGAGCAGTACTTC.